Below, 6 T cell receptor beta chains from the same sample are listed, as sequenced in a study of shared clonotypes between healthy human individuals. Data came from immunoSEQ multiplex PCR; TCRdb stores just in-frame clones and leaves some out. The table lists 740,000 or so clones, 60% to 75% of them singletons. The specimen was memory CD4+ T cells sorted from blood. Subset specified: CD45RA-negative fraction. The receptor source for this set is a woman in her thirties in good health.

CDR3 amino acids: CASSFRTGTGYTDTQYF. CDR3 nucleotides: TGTGCCAGCAGTTTTAGAACCGGGACAGGGTACACAGATACGCAGTATTTT. J is TRBJ2-3 and V is TRBV7-9; 9 bases agree with TRBD1. J gave up 2 bases and V 6 bases, and 12 bases lay outside the gene matches. CDR3 length: 17 residues. In germline, CDR1 is SEHNR, CDR2 FQNEAQ (reference sequence).

In its sample, this clone was seen a few times. The CDR3, as DNA: TGTGCCAGCAGCGGAACGGGACTGGCTAACACCGGGGAGCTGTTTTTT. This codes for CASSGTGLANTGELFF. The chain joins TRBV11-2 to TRBJ2-2; possibly TRBD2 for D (6 bases). This CDR3 has 16 amino acids. V dropped 5 bases and J dropped 2 bases, with 15 bases sitting between them. Germline V CDR1 and CDR2: SGHAT, FQNNGV. Supplemented by reference TRBV11-2 and TRBJ2-2, the full variable domain reads EAGVAQSPRYKIIEKRQSVAFWCNPISGHATLYWYQQILGQGPKLLIQFQNNGVVDDSQLPKDRFSAERLKGVDSTLKIQPAKLEDSAVYLCASSGTGLANTGELFFGEGSRLTVL.

The rearrangement uses TRBV9 and TRBJ1-3; D may be TRBD1 (5 bases). This CDR3 has 17 residues. Trimming removed 4 bases from V and 4 bases from J, with 21 bases in between. Looked up from germline, CDR1 is SGDLS and CDR2 is YYNGEE. CDR3 nucleotides: TGTGCCAGCAGCACCCGCCCCCTCGGGACGGGAGGAAACACCATATATTTT. It translates to CASSTRPLGTGGNTIYF.

This clone has only a few counts. The chain employs TRBV6-1 and TRBJ1-5, with D uncertain. With 8 bases removed from V and 2 bases from J, the gap between germline ends came to 16 bases. The CDR3 covers 15 residues. From germline, CDR1 is MNHNS and CDR2 SASEGT. CDR3 sequence: CASARDGFRNQPQHF. In nucleotides, the CDR3 is TGTGCCAGCGCTAGGGATGGGTTTCGCAATCAGCCCCAGCATTTT.

This clone was seen only a few times. The chain couples TRBV18 to TRBJ2-1, with TRBD2 as a possible D gene (5 bases). The CDR3 has 16 residues. The V gene lost 6 bases and the J gene lost 6 bases, with 21 bases spanning the gap. CDR1 and CDR2 from the germline V gene are KGHSH and LQKENI. Here the CDR3 DNA reads TGTGCCAGCTCCCTTCTAGTAAGCGGAGGCCCCAATGAGCAGTTCTTC. Protein sequence: CASSLLVSGGPNEQFF. The full variable domain, its missing parts supplied by reference TRBV18 and TRBJ2-1, is NAGVMQNPRHLVRRRGQEARLRCSPMKGHSHVYWYRQLPEEGLKFMVYLQKENIIDESGMPKERFSAEFPKEGPSILRIQQVVRGDSAAYFCASSLLVSGGPNEQFFGPGTRLTVL.

The rearrangement joins TRBV2 to TRBJ1-2, with D perhaps matching TRBD1 (6 bases). The V end lost 5 bases, the J end lost 2 bases, and 18 bases lay between the germline ends. Germline loops: CDR1 SNHLY, CDR2 FYNNEI. The CDR3 spans 16 residues. CDR3 residues: CASSKLDRRNNYGYTF. The CDR3 DNA reads as TGTGCCAGCAGTAAGTTAGACAGGAGGAACAACTATGGCTACACCTTC.